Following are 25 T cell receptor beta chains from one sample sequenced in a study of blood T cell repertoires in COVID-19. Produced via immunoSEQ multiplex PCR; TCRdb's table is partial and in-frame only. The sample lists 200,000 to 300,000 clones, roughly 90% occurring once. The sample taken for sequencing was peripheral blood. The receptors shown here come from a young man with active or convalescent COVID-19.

The CDR3 bases are TGTGCCACCAGCTTAGGGGGAGACACAGATACGCAGTATTTT. Protein product: CATSLGGDTDTQYF. The J gene is TRBJ2-3, the V gene TRBV15; weak D call: TRBD1 (6 bases). The CDR3 is made up of 14 amino acids. The V and J ends lost 5 bases and 2 bases respectively, with 11 bases between them. Germline V lookup: CDR1 LNHNV, CDR2 YYDKDF (reference sequence).

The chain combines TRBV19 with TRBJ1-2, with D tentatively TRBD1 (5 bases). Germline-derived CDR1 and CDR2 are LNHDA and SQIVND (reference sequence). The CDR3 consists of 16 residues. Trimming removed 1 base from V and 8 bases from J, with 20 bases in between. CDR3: CASSIGGPSLTRGYTF. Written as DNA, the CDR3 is TGTGCCAGTAGTATAGGGGGCCCCTCCCTTACTCGGGGCTACACCTTC.

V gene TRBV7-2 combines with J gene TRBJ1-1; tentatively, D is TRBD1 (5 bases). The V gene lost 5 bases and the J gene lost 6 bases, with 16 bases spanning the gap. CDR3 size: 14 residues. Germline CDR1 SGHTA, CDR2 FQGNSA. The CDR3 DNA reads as TGTGCCAGCAGCACTGGGGCGGGAGTTGCTGAAGCTTTCTTT. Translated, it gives CASSTGAGVAEAFF.

This CDR3 reads CASSFEGTGGYEQFF. DNA for the CDR3: TGTGCCAGCAGCTTTGAGGGGACAGGGGGCTACGAGCAGTTCTTC. This chain joins TRBV7-9 and TRBJ2-1, with 12 bases lining up with TRBD1. Trimming removed 3 bases from V and 10 bases from J; junction bases left unmatched: 7. The CDR3 runs 15 residues. In germline, CDR1 is SEHNR, CDR2 FQNEAQ (reference sequence).

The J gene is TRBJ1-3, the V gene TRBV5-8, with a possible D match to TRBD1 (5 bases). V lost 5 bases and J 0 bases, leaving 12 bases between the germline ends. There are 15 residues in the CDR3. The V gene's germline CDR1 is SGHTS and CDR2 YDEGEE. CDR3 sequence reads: CASSWGSSSGNTIYF. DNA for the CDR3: TGTGCCAGCAGTTGGGGCTCTAGCTCTGGAAACACCATATATTTT.

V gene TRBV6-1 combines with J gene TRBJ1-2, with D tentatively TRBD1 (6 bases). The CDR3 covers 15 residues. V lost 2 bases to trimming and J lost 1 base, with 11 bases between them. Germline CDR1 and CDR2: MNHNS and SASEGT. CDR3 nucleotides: TGTGCCAGCAGTGAACGGACAGCAGTTAACTATGGCTACACCTTC. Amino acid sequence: CASSERTAVNYGYTF.

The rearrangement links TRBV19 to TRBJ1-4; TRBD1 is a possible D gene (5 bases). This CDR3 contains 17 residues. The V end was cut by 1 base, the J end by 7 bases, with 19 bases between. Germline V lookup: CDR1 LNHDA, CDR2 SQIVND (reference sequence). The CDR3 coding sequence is TGTGCCAGTAGTATAGTAGAGACGACAGCAGGGCTTGAAAAACTGTTTTTT. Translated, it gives CASSIVETTAGLEKLFF.

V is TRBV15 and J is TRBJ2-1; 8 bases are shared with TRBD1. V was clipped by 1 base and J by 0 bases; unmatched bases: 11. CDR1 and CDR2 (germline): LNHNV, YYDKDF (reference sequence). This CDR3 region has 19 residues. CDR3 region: CATSRVQGAGLSSYNEQFF. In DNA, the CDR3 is TGTGCCACCAGCAGAGTTCAGGGGGCAGGACTAAGCTCCTACAATGAGCAGTTCTTC.

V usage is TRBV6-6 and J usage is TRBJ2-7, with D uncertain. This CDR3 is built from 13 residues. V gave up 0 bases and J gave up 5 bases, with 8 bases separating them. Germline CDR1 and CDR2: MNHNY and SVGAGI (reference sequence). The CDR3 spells CASSYSRGDEQYF. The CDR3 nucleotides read TGTGCCAGCAGTTACTCCCGCGGCGACGAGCAGTACTTC.

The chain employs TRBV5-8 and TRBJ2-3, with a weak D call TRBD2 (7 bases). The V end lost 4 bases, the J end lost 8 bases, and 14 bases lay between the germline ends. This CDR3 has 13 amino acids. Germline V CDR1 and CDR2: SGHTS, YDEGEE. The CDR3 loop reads CASSRGGGGTQYF. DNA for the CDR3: TGTGCCAGCAGCCGCGGGGGCGGTGGTACGCAGTATTTT.

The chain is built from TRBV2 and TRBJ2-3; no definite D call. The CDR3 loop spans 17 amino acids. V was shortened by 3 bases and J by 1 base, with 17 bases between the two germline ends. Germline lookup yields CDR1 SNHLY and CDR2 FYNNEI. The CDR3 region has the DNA TGTGCCAGCAGTGACGGGTTAAGGCCGAAAGGCACAGATACGCAGTATTTT. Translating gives CASSDGLRPKGTDTQYF.

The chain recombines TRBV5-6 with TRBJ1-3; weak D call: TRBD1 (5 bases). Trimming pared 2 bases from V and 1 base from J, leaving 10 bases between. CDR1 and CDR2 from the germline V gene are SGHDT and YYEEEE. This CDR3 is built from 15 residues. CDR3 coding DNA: TGTGCCAGCAGCTTCGGGGGGAATTCTGGAAACACCATATATTTT. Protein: CASSFGGNSGNTIYF.

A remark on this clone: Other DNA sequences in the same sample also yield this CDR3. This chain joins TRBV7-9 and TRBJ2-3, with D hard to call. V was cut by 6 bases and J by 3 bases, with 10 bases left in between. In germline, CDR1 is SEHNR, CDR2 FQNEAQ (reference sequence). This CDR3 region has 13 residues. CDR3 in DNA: TGTGCCAGCAGTCCCCGGGTAACAGATACGCAGTATTTT. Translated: CASSPRVTDTQYF.

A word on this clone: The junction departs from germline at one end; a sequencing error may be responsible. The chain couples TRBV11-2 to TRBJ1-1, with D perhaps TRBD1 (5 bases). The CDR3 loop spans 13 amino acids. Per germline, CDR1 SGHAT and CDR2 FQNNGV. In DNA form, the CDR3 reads TGTGCCAGCAGCTCAGGGAGGAACATTGAAGCTTTCTTT. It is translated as CASSSGRNIEAFF.

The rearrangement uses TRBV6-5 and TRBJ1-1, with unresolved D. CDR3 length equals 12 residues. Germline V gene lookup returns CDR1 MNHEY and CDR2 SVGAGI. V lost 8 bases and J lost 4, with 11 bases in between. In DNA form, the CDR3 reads TGTGCCAGCCTCGATGGAGGCACTGAAGCTTTCTTT. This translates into CASLDGGTEAFF.

The CDR3 coding sequence is TGTGCCAGCAGTGAACCGGACAGGGGAGCAGGAAACACCATATATTTT. Amino acid sequence: CASSEPDRGAGNTIYF. The chain uses TRBV2 and TRBJ1-3; 9 nucleotides align to TRBD1. With 2 bases clipped from V and 4 bases from J, the junction kept 6 bases outside the gene matches. CDR1 is SNHLY and CDR2 is FYNNEI in the germline V gene. This CDR3 is built from 16 residues.

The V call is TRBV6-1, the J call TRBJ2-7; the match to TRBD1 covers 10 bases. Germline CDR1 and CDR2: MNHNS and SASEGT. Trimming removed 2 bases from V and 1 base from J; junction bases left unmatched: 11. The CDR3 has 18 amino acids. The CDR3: CASSEWHIGGQGSYEQYF. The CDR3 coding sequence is TGTGCCAGCAGTGAATGGCACATTGGGGGACAGGGGTCCTACGAGCAGTACTTC.

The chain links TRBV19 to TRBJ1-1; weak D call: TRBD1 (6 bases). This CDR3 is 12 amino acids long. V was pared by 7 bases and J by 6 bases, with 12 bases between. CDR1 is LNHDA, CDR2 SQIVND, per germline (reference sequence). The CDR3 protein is CASKQGWAEAFF. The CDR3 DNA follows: TGTGCCAGTAAACAGGGTTGGGCTGAAGCTTTCTTT. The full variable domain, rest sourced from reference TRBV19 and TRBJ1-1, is DGGITQSPKYLFRKEGQNVTLSCEQNLNHDAMYWYRQDPGQGLRLIYYSQIVNDFQKGDIAEGYSVSREKKESFPLTVTSAQKNPTAFYLCASKQGWAEAFFGQGTRLTVV.

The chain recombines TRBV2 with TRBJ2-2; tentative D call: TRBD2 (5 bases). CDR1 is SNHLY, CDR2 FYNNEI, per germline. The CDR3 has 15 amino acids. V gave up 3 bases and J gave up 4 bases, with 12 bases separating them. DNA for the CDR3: TGTGCCAGCAGTGATTCGGGGATTGGCACCGGGGAGCTGTTTTTT. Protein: CASSDSGIGTGELFF.

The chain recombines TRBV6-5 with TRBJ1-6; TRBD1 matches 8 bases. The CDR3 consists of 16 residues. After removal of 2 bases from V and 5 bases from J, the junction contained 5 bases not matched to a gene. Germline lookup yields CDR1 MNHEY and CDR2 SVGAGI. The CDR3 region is CASSYATGQDNSPLHF. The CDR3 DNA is TGTGCCAGCAGTTACGCGACGGGACAGGATAATTCACCCCTCCACTTT.

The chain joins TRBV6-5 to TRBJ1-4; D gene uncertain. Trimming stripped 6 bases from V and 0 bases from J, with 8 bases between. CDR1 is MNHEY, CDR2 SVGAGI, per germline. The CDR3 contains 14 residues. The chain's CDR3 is CASSPAATNEKLFF. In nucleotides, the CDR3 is TGTGCCAGCAGCCCCGCGGCAACTAATGAAAAACTGTTTTTT.

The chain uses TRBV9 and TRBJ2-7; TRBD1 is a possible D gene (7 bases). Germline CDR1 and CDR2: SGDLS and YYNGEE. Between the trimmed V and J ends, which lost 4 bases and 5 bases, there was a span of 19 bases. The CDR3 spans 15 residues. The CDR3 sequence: CASSPTTGRLDEQYF. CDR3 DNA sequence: TGTGCCAGCAGCCCTACGACAGGGAGGTTGGACGAGCAGTACTTC.

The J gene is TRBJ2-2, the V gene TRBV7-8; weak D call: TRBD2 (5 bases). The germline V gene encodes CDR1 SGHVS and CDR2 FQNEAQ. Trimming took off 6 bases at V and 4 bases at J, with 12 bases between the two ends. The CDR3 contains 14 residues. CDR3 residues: CASRVSGITGELFF. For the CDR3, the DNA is TGTGCCAGCAGGGTATCCGGGATCACCGGGGAGCTGTTTTTT.

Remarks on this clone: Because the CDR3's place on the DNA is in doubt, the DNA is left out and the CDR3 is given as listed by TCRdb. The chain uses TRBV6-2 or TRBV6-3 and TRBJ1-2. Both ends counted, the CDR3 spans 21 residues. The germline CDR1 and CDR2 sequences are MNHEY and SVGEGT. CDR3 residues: CASSYRRQTPMATPSVRGRMF.

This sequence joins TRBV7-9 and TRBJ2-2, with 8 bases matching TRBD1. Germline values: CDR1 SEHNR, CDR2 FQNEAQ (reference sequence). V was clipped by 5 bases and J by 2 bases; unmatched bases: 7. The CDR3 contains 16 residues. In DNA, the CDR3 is TGTGCCAGCAGCCCGCCGGGACAGGCCAACACCGGGGAGCTGTTTTTT. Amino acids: CASSPPGQANTGELFF. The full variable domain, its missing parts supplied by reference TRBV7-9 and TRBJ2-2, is DTGVSQNPRHKITKRGQNVTFRCDPISEHNRLYWYRQTLGQGPEFLTYFQNEAQLEKSRLLSDRFSAERPKGSFSTLEIQRTEQGDSAMYLCASSPPGQANTGELFFGEGSRLTVL.